This passage covers 30 T cell receptor beta chains from one sample sequenced in a study of T cell responses to AZD1222 COVID-19 vaccine. TCRdb's table, derived via immunoSEQ multiplex PCR, lists solely in-frame clones and lacks some. The sample lists about 130,000 clones, around 94% occurring once. Sequencing was performed on peripheral blood, taken on day 0 of AZD1222 vaccination. The receptors derive from an adult in good health.

J is TRBJ2-1 and V is TRBV9; the D gene is possibly TRBD1 (6 bases). Germline-derived CDR1 and CDR2 are SGDLS and YYNGEE. The CDR3 sequence is 14 residues long. Between the trimmed V and J ends, which lost 3 bases and 10 bases, there was a span of 17 bases. The CDR3 nucleotides read TGTGCCAGCAGCGACACCAGGGGCTTTGGAGAGCAGTTCTTC. Amino acid sequence: CASSDTRGFGEQFF.

The J gene is TRBJ2-2, the V gene TRBV9; D is ambiguous. The CDR3 is 15 residues long. Trimming pared 1 base from V and 6 bases from J, leaving 13 bases between. Germline loops: CDR1 SGDLS, CDR2 YYNGEE. The CDR3 sequence is CASSVNHFLAGELFF. The CDR3 DNA is TGTGCCAGCAGCGTAAATCATTTTTTGGCCGGGGAGCTGTTTTTT.

The genes are TRBV19 and TRBJ2-7, with a tentative D call TRBD2 (6 bases). CDR1 and CDR2 from the germline V gene are LNHDA and SQIVND (reference sequence). Between the trimmed V and J ends, which lost 3 bases and 2 bases, there was a span of 17 bases. There are 16 residues in the CDR3. The CDR3 loop is CASSMDRRDDPYEQYF. CDR3 in DNA: TGTGCCAGTAGTATGGATCGGAGGGACGATCCCTACGAGCAGTACTTC.

The V call is TRBV3-1 (or the pseudogene TRBV3-2), the J call TRBJ1-6; D is unclear. The CDR3 has 14 amino acids. Trimming left V 1 base short and J 9 bases short, with 10 bases between. Per germline, CDR1 LGHDT and CDR2 YNNKEL (reference sequence). CDR3: CASSQGGYRSPLHF. The CDR3 DNA follows: TGTGCCAGCAGCCAAGGAGGGTACCGTTCACCCCTCCACTTT.

The V call is TRBV3-1 (or the pseudogene TRBV3-2), the J call TRBJ1-1; D gene unclear. The CDR3 runs 16 residues. Germline loops: CDR1 LGHDT, CDR2 YNNKEL (reference sequence). V was shortened by 1 base and J by 0 bases, with 12 bases between the two germline ends. The CDR3 DNA reads as TGTGCCAGCAGCCAAGGCCCCGGTTTGATGAACACTGAAGCTTTCTTT. Translated: CASSQGPGLMNTEAFF.

This chain joins TRBV3-1 (or the pseudogene TRBV3-2) and TRBJ1-1; a possible D gene is TRBD1 (5 bases). V gave up 3 bases and J gave up 3 bases, with 11 bases separating them. The CDR3 consists of 14 residues. Germline CDR1 reads LGHDT; CDR2 reads YNNKEL (reference sequence). The CDR3, as DNA: TGTGCCAGCAGCCATTCATCAGGGTACACTGAAGCTTTCTTT. It translates to CASSHSSGYTEAFF.

V usage is TRBV6-5 and J usage is TRBJ2-2, with D perhaps TRBD1 or TRBD2 (6 bases each). Deletions cut 6 bases from V and 8 bases from J, with 13 bases between. Germline V gene lookup returns CDR1 MNHEY and CDR2 SVGAGI. The CDR3 loop spans 13 amino acids. The CDR3 bases are TGTGCCAGCAGCCCCAGGGGAGGAGGGGAGCTGTTTTTT. It codes for CASSPRGGGELFF.

This chain links TRBV2 with TRBJ1-6; D is possibly TRBD1 (5 bases). Germline V CDR1 and CDR2: SNHLY, FYNNEI. The CDR3 is made up of 15 amino acids. Trimming took off 4 bases at V and 6 bases at J, with 13 bases between the two ends. Written as DNA, the CDR3 is TGTGCCAGCAGTGCCCGGACGGGGGTTAATTCACCCCTCCACTTT. Protein product: CASSARTGVNSPLHF.

The chain couples TRBV2 to TRBJ1-2; a possible D gene is TRBD1 (6 bases). Germline CDR1 and CDR2: SNHLY and FYNNEI. CDR3 length: 13 residues. V was cut by 6 bases and J by 5 bases, with 13 bases left in between. The DNA for the CDR3 is TGTGCCAGCAGGGGGGACACAGGGTATGGCTACACCTTC. The encoded protein is CASRGDTGYGYTF.

The J gene is TRBJ1-4, the V gene TRBV28; TRBD1 matches 9 bases. J gave up 4 bases and V 2 bases, and 5 bases lay outside the gene matches. The germline CDR1 and CDR2 sequences are MDHEN and SYDVKM. This CDR3 is built from 16 residues. The CDR3 DNA follows: TGTGCCAGCAGTTTAGACAGGGGGATCGGTAATGAAAAACTGTTTTTT. Amino acid sequence: CASSLDRGIGNEKLFF.

This chain uses TRBV21-1 with TRBJ1-2; no DNA check was done on the table's D call, TRBD1. TRBV21-1 is given as a pseudogene. The CDR3 length is 16 residues. In DNA form, the CDR3 reads TGTGCCAGCGACCTCGACAGGGGGCGAGTTAACTATGGCTACACCTTC. It encodes CASDLDRGRVNYGYTF.

To note about this clone: One junction end disagrees with the germline gene, perhaps due to a read error. The genes are TRBV27 and TRBJ2-7; D might be TRBD1 or TRBD2, each matching 7 bases. Germline lookup yields CDR1 MNHEY and CDR2 SMNVEV (reference sequence). CDR3 length equals 15 residues. CDR3 nucleotide sequence: TGTGCCAGCAGTCTATCGCGGGGAGGGGGCGTCGAGCAGTACTTC. The encoded protein is CASSLSRGGGVEQYF.

The rearrangement uses TRBV5-5 and TRBJ1-6; D gene unclear. The length of the CDR3 is 14 residues. Germline CDR1 SGHKS, CDR2 YYEKEE (reference sequence). V was clipped by 2 bases and J by 5 bases, with 8 bases between them. The DNA for the CDR3 is TGTGCCAGCAGCTTCAGTGGGAATAATTCACCCCTCCACTTT. It specifies CASSFSGNNSPLHF.

Turning to this clone: The sample carries other DNA sequences with the same CDR3. J is TRBJ1-6 and V is TRBV7-9; D is possibly TRBD1 (5 bases). The CDR3 has 15 amino acids. The germline gives CDR1 SEHNR, CDR2 FQNEAQ (reference sequence). Trimming pared 5 bases from V and 7 bases from J, leaving 15 bases between. The CDR3 loop is CASSPTGGGNSPLHF. The CDR3 DNA reads as TGTGCCAGCAGCCCCACAGGAGGCGGGAATTCACCCCTCCACTTT. Full variable domain (rest looked up from reference TRBV7-9 and TRBJ1-6): DTGVSQNPRHKITKRGQNVTFRCDPISEHNRLYWYRQTLGQGPEFLTYFQNEAQLEKSRLLSDRFSAERPKGSFSTLEIQRTEQGDSAMYLCASSPTGGGNSPLHFGNGTRLTVT.

V is TRBV19 and J is TRBJ2-2; D not resolved. The CDR3 runs to 14 residues. Germline V gene lookup returns CDR1 LNHDA and CDR2 SQIVND (reference sequence). The ends were cut back, 8 bases at V and 0 bases at J, with 10 bases in the middle. The CDR3 protein is CASSGPTNTGELFF. CDR3 nucleotides: TGTGCCAGTTCCGGGCCGACGAACACCGGGGAGCTGTTTTTT.

The chain carries TRBV3-1 (or the pseudogene TRBV3-2) and TRBJ1-6, with D unresolved. Trimming shortened V by 4 bases and J by 5 bases, and 6 bases separated the two germline ends. There are 13 residues in the CDR3. Germline-derived CDR1 and CDR2 are LGHDT and YNNKEL (reference sequence). CDR3 sequence: CASSRQNNSPLHF. CDR3 nucleotide sequence: TGTGCCAGCAGCCGCCAGAATAATTCACCCCTCCACTTT.

The rearrangement links TRBV27 to TRBJ1-1; maybe TRBD1 (5 bases). Germline V lookup: CDR1 MNHEY, CDR2 SMNVEV (reference sequence). The CDR3 is 14 amino acids. Between the trimmed V and J ends, which lost 7 bases and 6 bases, there was a span of 18 bases. CDR3 residues: CASTTRGGGSEAFF. DNA for the CDR3: TGTGCCAGCACCACTCGGGGGGGTGGCTCTGAAGCTTTCTTT.

The chain recombines TRBV5-1 with TRBJ1-6; TRBD1 aligns across 10 bases. This CDR3 spans 16 amino acids. Germline CDR1 SGHRS, CDR2 YFSETQ. Trimming removed 2 bases from V and 9 bases from J; junction bases left unmatched: 8. This CDR3 reads CASSLGQGGPRSPLHF. CDR3 nucleotide sequence: TGCGCCAGCAGCTTAGGACAGGGGGGACCCCGTTCACCCCTCCACTTT.

The rearrangement uses TRBV9 and TRBJ1-5, with D hard to call. The V gene's germline CDR1 is SGDLS and CDR2 YYNGEE. CDR3 length equals 13 residues. Trimming shortened V by 0 bases and J by 4 bases, and 5 bases separated the two germline ends. Here the CDR3 DNA reads TGTGCCAGCAGCGTAGGAAAAAATCAGCCCCAGCATTTT. This sequence encodes CASSVGKNQPQHF.

The chain recombines TRBV10-3 with TRBJ2-2; 7 nucleotides line up with TRBD1. In germline, CDR1 is ENHRY, CDR2 SYGVKD. J lost 0 bases, V lost 4 bases, and 14 bases had no gene match. This CDR3 contains 19 residues. CDR3 coding DNA: TGTGCCATCAGTGGCTATACTGACAGGGCTCAAACGAACACCGGGGAGCTGTTTTTT. Amino acid sequence: CAISGYTDRAQTNTGELFF.

The chain links TRBV28 to TRBJ1-3; D not resolved. Trimming stripped 3 bases from V and 0 bases from J, with 18 bases between. This CDR3 spans 18 amino acids. Germline V gene sequence: CDR1 MDHEN, CDR2 SYDVKM. The CDR3 nucleotides are TGTGCCAGCAGTTTGGCCCCCATCAGAGCAGGCTCTGGAAACACCATATATTTT. The encoded protein is CASSLAPIRAGSGNTIYF.

The chain recombines TRBV28 with TRBJ2-7; a weak D match, TRBD1 (7 bases). Trimming removed 5 bases at V and 2 bases at J, with 19 bases between. CDR3 size: 16 residues. Germline V CDR1 and CDR2: MDHEN, SYDVKM. CDR3 bases: TGTGCCAGCAGTAGTCCAGGGGGGCGAATTCCCTACGAGCAGTACTTC. Amino acids: CASSSPGGRIPYEQYF.

The V and J genes are TRBV6-1 and TRBJ1-5; D call uncertain. The CDR3 runs 11 residues. The germline V gene has CDR1 MNHNS and CDR2 SASEGT. The V end lost 3 bases, the J end lost 7 bases, and 4 bases lay between the germline ends. Here the CDR3 reads CASSEGQPQHF. The DNA for the CDR3 is TGTGCCAGCAGTGAGGGACAGCCCCAGCATTTT.

The genes are TRBV6-2 or TRBV6-3 and TRBJ1-2, with D unresolved. The germline V and J ends were trimmed by 6 bases and 7 bases, with 15 bases remaining between them. CDR1 is MNHEY, CDR2 SVGEGT, per germline. The CDR3 has 13 amino acids. The CDR3 region has the DNA TGTGCCAGCAGCCGCCGGGTAATTGCTGGCTACACCTTC. This codes for CASSRRVIAGYTF.

The chain links TRBV30 to TRBJ2-7; D gene uncertain. V lost 2 bases, J lost 0 bases, and 11 bases lay in between. The CDR3 loop spans 14 amino acids. Germline CDR1 GTSNPN, CDR2 SVGIG (reference sequence). This CDR3 reads CAWSPQTGSYEQYF. The CDR3 region has the DNA TGTGCCTGGAGTCCCCAAACTGGCTCCTACGAGCAGTACTTC.

V gene TRBV20-1 combines with J gene TRBJ2-1, with D perhaps matching TRBD1 or TRBD2 (6 bases each). Trimming shortened V by 3 bases and J by 8 bases, and 17 bases separated the two germline ends. In germline, CDR1 is DFQATT, CDR2 SNEGSKA (reference sequence). This CDR3 spans 14 amino acids. CDR3: CSASSGLGGDEQFF. CDR3 in DNA: TGCAGTGCTAGTTCGGGACTCGGGGGCGATGAGCAGTTCTTC.

The chain couples TRBV30 to TRBJ2-7, with 12 bases matching TRBD1. The CDR3 consists of 18 residues. Germline CDR1 reads GTSNPN; CDR2 reads SVGIG (reference sequence). V was pared by 2 bases and J by 0 bases, with 11 bases of the junction left unmatched. The CDR3 reads CAWSLPGTGGKSSYEQYF. Written as DNA, the CDR3 is TGTGCCTGGAGTCTACCCGGGACAGGGGGCAAATCCTCCTACGAGCAGTACTTC.

V and J are TRBV14 and TRBJ1-3; 9 nucleotides line up with TRBD1. The CDR3 sequence is 14 residues long. Looked up from germline, CDR1 is SGHDN and CDR2 is FVKESK. V lost 4 bases, J lost 8 bases, and 6 bases stayed unmatched. Written as DNA, the CDR3 is TGTGCCAGCAGCCGCCGGGACAGGGTACACACCATATATTTT. It yields the protein CASSRRDRVHTIYF. The full variable domain, with the rest looked up from reference TRBV14 and TRBJ1-3, is EAGVTQFPSHSVIEKGQTVTLRCDPISGHDNLYWYRRVMGKEIKFLLHFVKESKQDESGMPNNRFLAERTGGTYSTLKVQPAELEDSGVYFCASSRRDRVHTIYFGEGSWLTVV.

The V gene is TRBV28, the J gene TRBJ2-2; D gene uncertain. Germline CDR1 MDHEN, CDR2 SYDVKM. CDR3 length: 15 amino acids. Trimming cost V 4 bases and J 2 bases, with 11 bases left between them. The CDR3 region is CASSSNEFNTGELFF. CDR3 DNA: TGTGCCAGCAGTTCCAATGAATTTAACACCGGGGAGCTGTTTTTT.

The genes are TRBV9 and TRBJ1-1, with D tentatively TRBD1 (5 bases). Germline V gene data show CDR1 as SGDLS and CDR2 as YYNGEE. The ends were cut back, 0 bases at V and 5 bases at J, with 14 bases in the middle. The CDR3 sequence is 15 residues long. In DNA, the CDR3 is TGTGCCAGCAGCGTAGAAGGGGTATTAGGGACTGAAGCTTTCTTT. It yields the protein CASSVEGVLGTEAFF.